This is a list of T cell receptor beta chains from one sample in a study of cytomegalovirus exposure and HLA in healthy donors. Sequencing used immunoSEQ multiplex PCR; TCRdb keeps in-frame clones, though not all of them. The profile covers 150,000 to 200,000 clones, with roughly four fifths appearing a single time and 1.5% to 2% taken by the ten largest. Sequencing input: PBMCs. These receptors came from a man aged 18-30 years in good health and CMV-seronegative. Both conserved end residues are part of each CDR3. A D gene is named only where the DNA matches it firmly. Clone size is stated in some rows and not others, as once, few, many or a class when expanded.

size	J	D	V	CDR3	DNA
.	TRBJ1-3	.	TRBV27	CASSPQGSGNTIYF	TGTGCCAGCAGTCCCCAGGGTTCTGGAAACACCATATATTTT
.	TRBJ2-1	TRBD2	TRBV5-6	CASSWGLAVPYNEQFF	TGTGCCAGCAGCTGGGGACTAGCGGTCCCCTACAATGAGCAGTTCTTC
.	TRBJ1-2	.	TRBV28	CASSFYSQALNYGYTF	TGTGCCAGCAGTTTCTACAGCCAGGCCCTTAACTATGGCTACACCTTC
.	TRBJ2-7	.	TRBV9	CASSALPTGYEQYF	TGTGCCAGCAGCGCCCTCCCGACGGGCTACGAGCAGTACTTC
.	TRBJ2-7	TRBD2	TRBV5-4	CASSLTSGSVEQYF	TGTGCCAGCAGCTTGACTAGCGGGAGCGTCGAGCAGTACTTC
.	TRBJ1-5	.	TRBV5-5	CASSLVGDQPQHF	TGTGCCAGCAGCTTAGTAGGGGATCAGCCCCAGCATTTT
.	TRBJ2-1	TRBD2	TRBV27	CASSLRPPLAGGGNEQFF	TGTGCCAGCAGTTTACGCCCCCCTCTAGCGGGAGGCGGTAATGAGCAGTTCTTC
.	TRBJ2-7	TRBD1	TRBV6-1	CASNMQGAPTNEQYF	TGTGCCAGCAACATGCAGGGGGCACCTACAAACGAGCAGTACTTC
.	TRBJ1-1	.	TRBV7-6	CASSLEADRNTEAFF	TGTGCCAGCAGCTTAGAGGCGGACAGGAACACTGAAGCTTTCTTT
.	TRBJ2-1	TRBD2	TRBV19	CASSIFLAGYNEQFF	TGTGCCAGTAGTATTTTCCTAGCGGGTTACAATGAGCAGTTCTTC
.	TRBJ2-3	TRBD2	TRBV19	CASSRKRGHTDTQYF	TGTGCCAGTAGTAGAAAGCGGGGCCACACAGATACGCAGTATTTT
.	TRBJ2-6	TRBD2	TRBV27	CASRLTSGEPSGANVLTF	TGTGCCAGCAGGCTGACTAGCGGGGAGCCCTCTGGGGCCAACGTCCTGACTTTC
.	TRBJ1-2	.	TRBV5-6	CASTAGGYTF	TGTGCCAGCACCGCGGGGGGCTACACCTTC
.	TRBJ2-7	TRBD1	TRBV14	CASSQNPPGTGGYEQYF	TGTGCCAGCAGCCAAAATCCTCCCGGGACAGGGGGCTACGAGCAGTACTTC
.	TRBJ2-7	TRBD2	TRBV19	CASSYALAASYEQYF	TGTGCCAGTAGTTATGCACTAGCGGCCTCCTACGAGCAGTACTTC
.	TRBJ2-5	.	TRBV7-9	CASSPDNQETQYF	TGTGCCAGCAGCCCGGACAACCAAGAGACCCAGTACTTC
.	TRBJ1-4	.	TRBV28	CASRAGVTNEKLFF	TGTGCCAGCAGAGCAGGGGTGACTAATGAAAAACTGTTTTTT
.	TRBJ2-7	.	TRBV5-5	CASSFGSGAYEQYF	TGTGCCAGCAGCTTCGGGTCCGGGGCCTACGAGCAGTACTTC
.	TRBJ1-1	TRBD1	TRBV28	CASSPPRQGTEAFF	TGTGCCAGCAGTCCCCCTCGACAGGGCACTGAAGCTTTCTTT
.	TRBJ2-3	.	TRBV21-1	CASSKVVSGAEGSTDTQYF	TGTGCCAGCAGCAAGGTCGTCTCGGGAGCGGAAGGGAGCACAGATACGCAGTATTTT
.	TRBJ2-1	TRBD2	TRBV2	CASPGLAGGYNEQFF	TGTGCCAGCCCGGGACTAGCGGGGGGATACAATGAGCAGTTCTTC
.	TRBJ2-1	TRBD2	TRBV13	CASSLGLNGGDEQFF	TGTGCCAGCAGCTTAGGCCTAAACGGGGGGGATGAGCAGTTCTTC
.	TRBJ2-7	TRBD1	TRBV7-2	CASSSGTGTSEQYF	TGTGCCAGCAGCTCCGGGACAGGGACCTCCGAGCAGTACTTC
.	TRBJ1-1	.	TRBV7-9	CSSSLGATEAFF	TGTTCCAGCAGCTTAGGAGCCACTGAAGCTTTCTTT
few	TRBJ1-5	TRBD1	TRBV20-1	CSAQARDRQHF	TGCAGTGCACAGGCAAGGGACAGGCAGCATTTT
.	TRBJ2-5	TRBD2	TRBV4-1	CASSQVLARNSETQYF	TGCGCCAGCAGCCAAGTACTAGCGCGTAATTCGGAGACCCAGTACTTC
.	TRBJ2-7	TRBD1	TRBV6-6	CASSGTAYEQYF	TGTGCCAGCTCCGGGACAGCCTACGAGCAGTACTTC
.	TRBJ1-1	TRBD1	TRBV19	CASSISPTGVPEAFF	TGTGCCAGTAGTATATCCCCGACAGGGGTGCCTGAAGCTTTCTTT
.	TRBJ1-2	.	TRBV5-6	CASSLVYDISYGYTF	TGTGCCAGCAGCTTGGTCTACGACATCAGTTATGGCTACACCTTC
.	TRBJ2-3	.	TRBV9	CASSVAGRFTDTQYF	TGTGCCAGCAGCGTAGCGGGGAGATTCACAGATACGCAGTATTTT
.	TRBJ2-2	TRBD1	TRBV19	CASRRTGDTGELFF	TGTGCCAGTAGGAGGACAGGGGACACCGGGGAGCTGTTTTTT
.	TRBJ1-5	.	TRBV18	CASSPATGRSQPQHF	TGTGCCAGCTCACCAGCAACAGGGCGTAGTCAGCCCCAGCATTTT
.	TRBJ2-3	.	TRBV9	CASSARLQAKDTQYF	TGTGCCAGCAGCGCCAGGCTGCAGGCTAAGGATACGCAGTATTTT
.	TRBJ2-2	.	TRBV2	CASSEWGGNTGELFF	TGTGCCAGCAGTGAATGGGGCGGAAACACCGGGGAGCTGTTTTTT
.	TRBJ2-7	TRBD2	TRBV6-5	CASAPGTSGSYEQYF	TGTGCCAGCGCGCCAGGGACTAGCGGGAGCTACGAGCAGTACTTC
.	TRBJ2-7	TRBD2	TRBV2	CASSEGQTSDYEQYF	TGTGCCAGCAGTGAAGGGCAGACTAGCGACTACGAGCAGTACTTC
.	TRBJ2-1	TRBD1	TRBV7-3	CASSSTGGYNEQFF	TGTGCCAGCAGCTCCACAGGGGGATACAATGAGCAGTTCTTC
.	TRBJ1-2	.	TRBV6-5	CASSSQEPRGYTF	TGTGCCAGCAGTTCACAGGAGCCCCGAGGCTACACCTTC
.	TRBJ2-1	.	TRBV10-1	CASSLRDSNEQFF	TGCGCCAGCAGCCTAAGAGACAGCAATGAGCAGTTCTTC
.	TRBJ1-1	.	TRBV19	CASSLGRQNTEAFF	TGTGCCAGTAGTCTGGGCAGACAGAACACTGAAGCTTTCTTT
.	TRBJ1-1	TRBD1	TRBV6-1	CAGSEAGQAEAFF	TGTGCCGGCAGTGAAGCAGGACAGGCCGAAGCTTTCTTT
.	TRBJ1-6	.	TRBV6-6	CASIFSRGPSPLHF	TGTGCCAGCATTTTTTCCCGGGGTCCATCACCCCTCCACTTT
.	TRBJ2-2	TRBD1	TRBV5-1	CATSPEGAPGTGELFF	TGCGCCACCTCCCCAGAGGGGGCGCCGGGCACCGGGGAGCTGTTTTTT
once	TRBJ1-2	.	TRBV6-6	CASLTGIAYGYTF	TGTGCCAGTTTGACAGGAATCGCCTATGGCTACACCTTC
once	TRBJ2-1	TRBD2	TRBV7-9	CASRLADHDEQFF	TGTGCCAGCAGGCTAGCGGACCACGATGAGCAGTTCTTC
few	TRBJ2-1	TRBD1	TRBV29-1	CSVETGLGSKYNEQFF	TGCAGCGTTGAGACAGGGTTAGGGAGTAAGTACAATGAGCAGTTCTTC
.	TRBJ1-6	.	TRBV27	CASSTWPGGLYNSPLHF	TGTGCCAGCAGTACGTGGCCGGGGGGCCTCTATAATTCACCCCTCCACTTT
.	TRBJ1-6	TRBD1	TRBV19	CAREPGTADSLSSYNSPLHF	TGTGCCAGGGAACCGGGGACAGCGGACTCCCTGAGCTCCTATAATTCACCCCTCCACTTT
.	TRBJ2-7	.	TRBV13	CASSHGYPYEQYF	TGTGCCAGCAGCCACGGGTATCCCTACGAGCAGTACTTC
.	TRBJ2-2	TRBD1	TRBV10-3	CAISEGGQGIGELFF	TGTGCCATCAGTGAAGGGGGACAGGGTATCGGGGAGCTGTTTTTT
few	TRBJ2-6	.	TRBV2	CASRTPGMREEGSGANVLTF	TGTGCCAGCAGGACCCCTGGCATGCGGGAAGAAGGCTCTGGGGCCAACGTCCTGACTTTC
.	TRBJ2-7	TRBD1	TRBV6-6	CASYSGGTGTYEQYF	TGTGCCAGCTACTCAGGGGGGACAGGGACCTACGAGCAGTACTTC
.	TRBJ2-5	.	TRBV25-1	CASSVMTTSRGETQYF	TGTGCAAGCAGTGTCATGACGACTAGTCGAGGGGAGACCCAGTACTTC
.	TRBJ1-4	.	TRBV15	CATSRSPTRTKKLFF	TGTGCCACCAGCCGAAGCCCCACAAGGACTAAAAAACTGTTTTTT